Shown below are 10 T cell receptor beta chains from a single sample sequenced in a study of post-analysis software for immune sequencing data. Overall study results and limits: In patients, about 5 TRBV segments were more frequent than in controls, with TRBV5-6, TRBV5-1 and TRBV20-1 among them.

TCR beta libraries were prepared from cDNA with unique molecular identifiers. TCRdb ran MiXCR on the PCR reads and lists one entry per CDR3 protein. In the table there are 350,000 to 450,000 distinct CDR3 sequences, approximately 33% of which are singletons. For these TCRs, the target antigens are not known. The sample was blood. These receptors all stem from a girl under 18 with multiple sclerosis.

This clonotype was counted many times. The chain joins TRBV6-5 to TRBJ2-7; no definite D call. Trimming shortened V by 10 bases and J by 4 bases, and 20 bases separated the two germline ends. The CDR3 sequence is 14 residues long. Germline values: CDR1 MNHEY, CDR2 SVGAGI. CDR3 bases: TGTGCCACCTTACGTCAGACTGGTGTTTACGAGCAGTACTTC. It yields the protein CATLRQTGVYEQYF.

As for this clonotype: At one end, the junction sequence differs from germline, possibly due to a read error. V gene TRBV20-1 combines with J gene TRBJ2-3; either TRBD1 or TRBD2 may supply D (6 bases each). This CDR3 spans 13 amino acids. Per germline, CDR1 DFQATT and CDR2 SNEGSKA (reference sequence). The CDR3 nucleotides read TGCGGTGCCACCAAGACGGTGGGGGGCACGCAGTATTTT. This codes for CGATKTVGGTQYF.

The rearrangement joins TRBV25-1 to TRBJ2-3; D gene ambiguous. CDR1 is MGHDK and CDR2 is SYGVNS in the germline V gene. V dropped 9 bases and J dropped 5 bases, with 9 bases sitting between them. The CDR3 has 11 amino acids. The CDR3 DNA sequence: TGTGCCAGTGCTCGAGGAGATACGCAGTATTTT. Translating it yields CASARGDTQYF.

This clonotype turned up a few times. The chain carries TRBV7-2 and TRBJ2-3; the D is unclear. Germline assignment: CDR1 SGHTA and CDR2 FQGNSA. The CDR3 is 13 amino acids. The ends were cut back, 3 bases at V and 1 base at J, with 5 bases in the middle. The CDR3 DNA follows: TGTGCCAGCAGCTTCGGTCGCACAGATACGCAGTATTTT. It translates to CASSFGRTDTQYF.

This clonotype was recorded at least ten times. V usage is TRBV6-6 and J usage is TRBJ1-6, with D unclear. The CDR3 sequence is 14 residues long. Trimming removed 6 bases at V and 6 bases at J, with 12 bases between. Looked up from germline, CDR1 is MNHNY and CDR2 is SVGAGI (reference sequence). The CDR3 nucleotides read TGTGCCAGCAGCCCCGGTAATAGTAATTCACCCCTCCACTTT. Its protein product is CASSPGNSNSPLHF.

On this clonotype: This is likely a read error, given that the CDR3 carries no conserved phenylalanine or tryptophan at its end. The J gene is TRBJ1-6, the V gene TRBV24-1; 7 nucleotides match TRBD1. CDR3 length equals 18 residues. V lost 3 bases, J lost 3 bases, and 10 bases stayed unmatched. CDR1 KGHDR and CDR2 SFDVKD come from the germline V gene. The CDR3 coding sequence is TGTGCCACCAGTGATGTTAGAGGGGGCTCCCTCTATAATTCACCCCTCCACTGT. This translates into CATSDVRGGSLYNSPLHC.

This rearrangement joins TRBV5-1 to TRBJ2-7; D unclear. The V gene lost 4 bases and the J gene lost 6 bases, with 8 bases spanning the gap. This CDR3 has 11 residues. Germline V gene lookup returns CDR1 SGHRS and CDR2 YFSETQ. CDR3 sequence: CASSTGPEQYF. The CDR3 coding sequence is TGCGCCAGCAGCACCGGTCCCGAGCAGTACTTC. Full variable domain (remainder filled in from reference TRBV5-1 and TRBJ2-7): KAGVTQTPRYLIKTRGQQVTLSCSPISGHRSVSWYQQTPGQGLQFLFEYFSETQRNKGNFPGRFSGRQFSNSRSEMNVSTLELGDSALYLCASSTGPEQYFGPGTRLTVT.

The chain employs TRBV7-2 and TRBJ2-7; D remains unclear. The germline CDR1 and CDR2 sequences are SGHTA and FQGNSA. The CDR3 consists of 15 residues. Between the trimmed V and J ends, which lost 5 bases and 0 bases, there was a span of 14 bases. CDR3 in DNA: TGTGCCAGCAGCCCGACCCCCGGGCCCTCCTACGAGCAGTACTTC. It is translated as CASSPTPGPSYEQYF.

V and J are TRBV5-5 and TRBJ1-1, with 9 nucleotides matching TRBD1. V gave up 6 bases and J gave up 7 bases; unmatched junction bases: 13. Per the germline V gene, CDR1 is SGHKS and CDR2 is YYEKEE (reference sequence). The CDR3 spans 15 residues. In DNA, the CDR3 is TGTGCCAGCAACATTGGAGTCCCGGGACAGGGTGAAGCTTTCTTT. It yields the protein CASNIGVPGQGEAFF.

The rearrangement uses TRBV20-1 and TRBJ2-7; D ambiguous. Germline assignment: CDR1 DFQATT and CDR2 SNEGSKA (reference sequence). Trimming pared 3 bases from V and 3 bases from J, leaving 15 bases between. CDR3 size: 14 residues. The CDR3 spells CSASSLEAHYEQYF. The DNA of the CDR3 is TGCAGTGCTAGTTCGCTTGAGGCCCACTACGAGCAGTACTTC.